This passage covers 21 T cell receptor beta chains from one sample sequenced in a study of neurological immune-mediated disorders. TCRdb analysed the 5' RACE reads with MiXCR anew, one entry per CDR3 protein. The table has around 25,000 distinct CDR3 sequences, 13% seen once. Sequencing was done on a sample of PBMCs. The receptors were sampled from a woman aged 40 to 50 with HTLV-1-associated myelopathy (HAM/TSP).

This clonotype was counted ten times or more. The chain carries TRBV7-9 and TRBJ1-2; 9 nucleotides match TRBD1. The V segment lost 4 bases and the J segment 8 bases; nucleotides outside the gene matches: 5. The CDR3 length is 13 residues. Germline-derived CDR1 and CDR2 are SEHNR and FQNEAQ (reference sequence). DNA for the CDR3: TGTGCCAGCAGCTCGGGACAGGGCTGGGGCTACACCTTC. Its translation is CASSSGQGWGYTF.

The sample holds many counts of this clonotype. The chain carries TRBV7-9 and TRBJ1-6; no reliable D call. The V gene's germline CDR1 is SEHNR and CDR2 FQNEAQ (reference sequence). The CDR3 is 15 amino acids. Trimming stripped 6 bases from V and 7 bases from J, with 16 bases between. DNA of the CDR3: TGTGCCAGCAGTCTAGACCGGAAGCCGAATTCACCCCTCCACTTT. As protein: CASSLDRKPNSPLHF.

This clonotype occurred many times. The gene calls are TRBV7-2 and TRBJ2-3; D remains unclear. The V end was cut by 7 bases, the J end by 7 bases, with 9 bases between. The CDR3 runs to 11 residues. From germline, CDR1 is SGHTA and CDR2 FQGNSA. CDR3 sequence (DNA): TGTGCCAGCACCTCGAAGAATACGCAGTATTTT. This gives the protein CASTSKNTQYF.

This clonotype showed up many times. The gene calls are TRBV6-1 and TRBJ2-3; TRBD1 matches at 7 bases. The germline V gene encodes CDR1 MNHNS and CDR2 SASEGT. V lost 4 bases to trimming and J lost 1 base; unmatched junction nucleotides: 8. This CDR3 contains 16 residues. The CDR3 reads CASSVERGLGTDTQYF. CDR3 in DNA: TGTGCCAGCAGTGTGGAAAGGGGGCTTGGCACAGATACGCAGTATTTT.

With regard to this clonotype: A much larger clone sits a single nucleotide away, making a read error possible. The V call is TRBV15, the J call TRBJ2-4; D call uncertain. V gave up 0 bases and J gave up 3 bases, with 9 bases separating them. CDR1 is LNHNV, CDR2 YYDKDF, per germline (reference sequence). The CDR3 spans 15 residues. This chain's CDR3 is CATSRDEVVKNIQYF. CDR3 DNA sequence: TGTGCCACCAGCAGAGATGAGGTAGTCAAAAACATTCAGTACTTC. The full variable domain, completed using reference TRBV15 and TRBJ2-4, is DAMVIQNPRYQVTQFGKPVTLSCSQTLNHNVMYWYQQKSSQAPKLLFHYYDKDFNNEADTPDNFQSRRPNTSFCFLDIRSPGLGDTAMYLCATSRDEVVKNIQYFGAGTRLSVL.

This clonotype occurred many times. CDR3 in DNA: TGTGCCAGCAGTGCGATAGAGACCCAGTACTTC. It codes for CASSAIETQYF. The chain recombines TRBV3-1 with TRBJ2-5; D is unresolved. This CDR3 is 11 amino acids long. Germline V CDR1 and CDR2: LGHDT, YNNKEL (reference sequence). V was trimmed by 6 bases and J by 4 bases, leaving 6 bases between them.

This clonotype was detected ten times or more. The V gene is TRBV20-1, the J gene TRBJ1-4; TRBD1 agrees at 9 bases. Germline assignment: CDR1 DFQATT and CDR2 SNEGSKA (reference sequence). J lost 7 bases, V lost 3 bases, and 6 bases had no gene match. The CDR3 has 14 amino acids. The CDR3 loop reads CSARGDREGEKLFF. CDR3 nucleotides: TGCAGTGCTAGGGGGGACAGGGAGGGTGAAAAACTGTTTTTT.

This clonotype was seen at least ten times. J is TRBJ1-6 and V is TRBV7-3; D possibly corresponds to TRBD1 (6 bases). Germline loops: CDR1 SGHTA, CDR2 FQGTGA. The V and J ends lost 1 base and 6 bases respectively, with 13 bases between them. This CDR3 is built from 16 residues. CDR3 nucleotides: TGTGCCAGCAGCTTAAGTGGGAGGGGGGGTAATTCACCCCTCCACTTT. Its protein is CASSLSGRGGNSPLHF.

This chain joins TRBV5-6 and TRBJ2-3; a possible D gene is TRBD1 (6 bases). V was trimmed by 4 bases and J by 7 bases, leaving 16 bases between them. Germline lookup yields CDR1 SGHDT and CDR2 YYEEEE. This CDR3 comprises 14 residues. CDR3 sequence: CASSADSKGYTQYF. CDR3 DNA sequence: TGTGCCAGCAGCGCGGACAGTAAGGGGTATACGCAGTATTTT.

There are many counts of this clonotype. The chain couples TRBV2 to TRBJ2-2; D not resolved. CDR1 and CDR2 from the germline V gene are SNHLY and FYNNEI. Trimming took 1 base from V and 2 from J, leaving 2 bases between them. The CDR3 length is 13 residues. CDR3 nucleotides: TGTGCCAGCAGTGAAGGTAACACCGGGGAGCTGTTTTTT. It is translated as CASSEGNTGELFF.

This clonotype appeared many times. The V call is TRBV9, the J call TRBJ2-2; 8 nucleotides match TRBD2. Germline V CDR1 and CDR2: SGDLS, YYNGEE. The CDR3 sequence is 16 residues long. V shed 4 bases and J 0 bases; nucleotides not matched to a gene: 5. DNA for the CDR3: TGTGCCAGCAGCTCCCGGGGGGGGGCGAACACCGGGGAGCTGTTTTTT. Translating it yields CASSSRGGANTGELFF. Full variable domain (rest looked up from reference TRBV9 and TRBJ2-2): DSGVTQTPKHLITATGQRVTLRCSPRSGDLSVYWYQQSLDQGLQFLIQYYNGEERAKGNILERFSAQQFPDLHSELNLSSLELGDSALYFCASSSRGGANTGELFFGEGSRLTVL.

V usage is TRBV7-6 and J usage is TRBJ2-3, with TRBD2 matching over 9 bases. From germline, CDR1 is SGHVS and CDR2 FNYEAQ. The CDR3 has 16 amino acids. V was clipped by 1 base and J by 0 bases; unmatched bases: 2. The CDR3 DNA follows: TGTGCCAGCAGCTTAGTAGCGGGGGCGAGCACAGATACGCAGTATTTT. This translates into CASSLVAGASTDTQYF.

This clonotype was seen many times. V and J are TRBV3-1 and TRBJ1-1; D is perhaps TRBD1 (6 bases). The CDR3 has 13 residues. Germline assignment: CDR1 LGHDT and CDR2 YNNKEL (reference sequence). Trimming stripped 3 bases from V and 2 bases from J, with 7 bases between. The DNA for the CDR3 is TGTGCCAGCAGCCAGGGGGGCAACACTGAAGCTTTCTTT. It specifies CASSQGGNTEAFF.

Comment on this clonotype: Compared with germline, one end of the junction differs, possibly owing to a read error. The chain links TRBV12-3 or TRBV12-4 to TRBJ2-3; TRBD1 is a possible D gene (6 bases). The CDR3 loop spans 16 amino acids. CDR3 DNA sequence: TGTGCCAGCAGTTTAGTAGGATGGGGATGGACAGATTCGCAGTATTTT. Protein: CASSLVGWGWTDSQYF.

This clonotype was detected many times. V usage is TRBV20-1 and J usage is TRBJ2-7; D not resolved. V was clipped by 5 bases and J by 2 bases, with 10 bases between them. From germline, CDR1 is DFQATT and CDR2 SNEGSKA (reference sequence). The CDR3 is 12 residues long. The CDR3 sequence: CSAGGITYEQYF. As DNA, the CDR3 is TGCAGTGCTGGTGGGATAACCTACGAGCAGTACTTC.

This clonotype was observed at least ten times. The chain recombines TRBV6-5 with TRBJ2-3; weak D call: TRBD2 (7 bases). CDR3 length equals 15 residues. The V and J ends lost 5 bases and 8 bases respectively, with 20 bases between them. CDR1 is MNHEY, CDR2 SVGAGI, per germline. The CDR3 DNA sequence: TGTGCCAGCAGTACCGTTGCGGGGGCCCCGTCTACGCAGTATTTT. As protein: CASSTVAGAPSTQYF.

This clonotype has at least ten counts. The V call is TRBV10-3, the J call TRBJ2-3, with D unresolved. Germline lookup yields CDR1 ENHRY and CDR2 SYGVKD. The CDR3 is 16 residues long. V lost 7 bases and J 4 bases, leaving 21 bases between the germline ends. The CDR3 is CAITSQKSTRPDTQYF. In nucleotides, the CDR3 is TGTGCCATCACCTCACAGAAATCCACCCGGCCAGATACGCAGTATTTT.

This clonotype occurred many times. J is TRBJ2-5 and V is TRBV20-1; TRBD2 agrees at 8 bases. The germline V gene has CDR1 DFQATT and CDR2 SNEGSKA (reference sequence). The CDR3 contains 15 residues. Trimming removed 1 base from V and 5 bases from J; junction bases left unmatched: 9. The CDR3 loop reads CSARGLAGWEETQYF. The CDR3 DNA follows: TGCAGTGCTAGAGGATTAGCGGGGTGGGAGGAGACCCAGTACTTC.

The table lists this clonotype with many counts. The rearrangement uses TRBV19 and TRBJ1-5, with D unclear. V was clipped by 5 bases and J by 3 bases, with 8 bases between them. CDR3 size: 13 residues. Germline V lookup: CDR1 LNHDA, CDR2 SQIVND (reference sequence). CDR3 DNA: TGTGCCAGTAGTTGGTCAGTCAATCAGCCCCAGCATTTT. Translation: CASSWSVNQPQHF. Drawing the rest from reference TRBV19 and TRBJ1-5, the complete variable domain is DGGITQSPKYLFRKEGQNVTLSCEQNLNHDAMYWYRQDPGQGLRLIYYSQIVNDFQKGDIAEGYSVSREKKESFPLTVTSAQKNPTAFYLCASSWSVNQPQHFGDGTRLSIL.

This clonotype has a count of ten or more. The gene calls are TRBV20-1 and TRBJ1-5; D gene ambiguous. Trimming removed 5 bases from V and 2 bases from J, with 7 bases in between. Germline CDR1 reads DFQATT; CDR2 reads SNEGSKA (reference sequence). This CDR3 region has 12 residues. CDR3 amino acids: CSASGGNQPQHF. CDR3 DNA: TGCAGTGCTTCGGGAGGCAATCAGCCCCAGCATTTT.

This clonotype was seen at least ten times. The chain is built from TRBV20-1 and TRBJ2-3; 10 nucleotides align to TRBD2. The CDR3 runs to 17 residues. Germline CDR1 reads DFQATT; CDR2 reads SNEGSKA (reference sequence). The junction had 8 bases not matched to a gene; V was cut back by 0 bases and J by 2 bases. The CDR3 spells CSARDASGGPLTDTQYF. The CDR3 bases are TGCAGTGCTAGAGATGCTAGCGGGGGCCCCCTCACAGATACGCAGTATTTT.